These T cell receptor beta chains were read from a single sample in a study of CD8 T cells in ankylosing spondylitis. Each CDR3 protein gets one entry after TCRdb re-called the 5' RACE reads with MiXCR. The repertoire holds under 200,000 distinct CDR3 sequences, with 9.8% as singletons. Sequences were obtained from blood, either unsorted or a sorted T cell fraction (not recorded which). The receptors derive from a female donor with ankylosing spondylitis or in good health (not recorded which). The CDR3 runs from the conserved cysteine through the conserved F or W. A D gene is named only where the DNA matches it firmly. Size tells how often a clone was seen (once, few, many) or the class of an expanded clone, and some rows leave it out.

TRBJ2-1 | 16 | TRBV27 | NA | TRBD2 | TGTGCCAGCAGTTCGCCCTGGGGGACTAGCCGCAATGAGCAGTTCTTC | CASSSPWGTSRNEQFF
TRBJ2-1 | 14 | TRBV7-9 | few | NA | TGTGCCAGCAGCTTAGCGGGCTGGTACAATGAGCAGTTCTTC | CASSLAGWYNEQFF
TRBJ2-3 | 11 | TRBV28 | few | NA | TGTGCCAGCAGTTTATTTGATACGCAGTATTTT | CASSLFDTQYF
TRBJ2-1 | 11 | TRBV30 | NA | NA | TGTGCCTGGACCCCCTTGGATGAGCAGTTCTTC | CAWTPLDEQFF
TRBJ2-1 | 16 | TRBV7-9 | NA | TRBD2 | TGTGCCAGCAGTTCACTAGCGGGAGGGGCTTACAATGAGCAGTTCTTC | CASSSLAGGAYNEQFF
TRBJ2-2 | 13 | TRBV7-2 | many | NA | TGTGCCAGCAGCTTCGCTAACCCCGGGGAGCTGTTTTTT | CASSFANPGELFF
TRBJ2-1 | 15 | TRBV4-3 | many | TRBD1 | TGCGCCAGCAGCCACGGACAGGGTGTCAACAATGAGCAGTTCTTC | CASSHGQGVNNEQFF
TRBJ2-1 | 15 | TRBV6-2/TRBV6-3 | few | TRBD2 | TGTGCCAGCAGTCCATCACTAGCGGGCTGGGTTGAGCAGTTCTTC | CASSPSLAGWVEQFF
TRBJ2-5 | 14 | TRBV9 | NA | NA | TGTGCCAGCAGCGTAGACGGGAGTTCGGAGACCCAGTACTTC | CASSVDGSSETQYF
TRBJ2-2 | 15 | TRBV4-1 | few | NA | TGCGCCAGCAGCCCGGAGGGACAGCCTACCGGGGAGCTGTTTTTT | CASSPEGQPTGELFF
TRBJ2-1 | 15 | TRBV2 | NA | TRBD2 | TGTGCCAGCAGTGACGGGCTAGCGGAGGCAAATGAGCAGTTCTTC | CASSDGLAEANEQFF
TRBJ2-7 | 16 | TRBV4-3 | few | NA | TGCGCCAGCAGCCAAGGAGGGGGTTTGGCAGCCTACGAGCAGTACTTC | CASSQGGGLAAYEQYF
TRBJ2-7 | 12 | TRBV28 | NA | TRBD2 | TGTGCCAGCGAGCGGGAGAAAGGCGAGCAGTACTTC | CASEREKGEQYF
TRBJ2-1 | 14 | TRBV15 | NA | NA | TGTGCCACCAGCCCAGCCATCACCTACAATGAGCAGTTCTTC | CATSPAITYNEQFF
TRBJ2-7 | 12 | TRBV20-1 | few | NA | TGCAGTGCTAGAGATCGACCGGCAGAGCAGTACTTC | CSARDRPAEQYF
TRBJ1-1 | 15 | TRBV6-2/TRBV6-3 | NA | NA | TGTGCCAGCAGTTTGCTTCCCTCGGGCAACACTGAAGCTTTCTTT | CASSLLPSGNTEAFF
TRBJ1-5 | 15 | TRBV4-1 | NA | TRBD1 | TGCGCCAGCAGTCGCCGGGACAGGGTTAATCAGCCCCAGCATTTT | CASSRRDRVNQPQHF
TRBJ2-3 | 16 | TRBV4-3 | NA | NA | TGCGCCAGCAGCCAAGATCCCAGCTCTGCCCCAGATACGCAGTATTTT | CASSQDPSSAPDTQYF
TRBJ2-3 | 13 | TRBV12-3/TRBV12-4 | few | NA | TGTGCCAGCAGCCCTGCTAGGACAGATACGCAGTATTTT | CASSPARTDTQYF
TRBJ2-1 | 14 | TRBV27 | NA | TRBD1 | TGTGCCAGCAGGGTACAGGGGGCGCACAATGAGCAGTTCTTC | CASRVQGAHNEQFF
TRBJ1-4 | 15 | TRBV7-8 | many | NA | TGTGCCAGCGGGCAGGACGGTGCAACTAATGAAAAACTGTTTTTT | CASGQDGATNEKLFF
TRBJ1-4 | 14 | TRBV7-9 | NA | NA | TGTGCCAGCAGCCCAATTGCAACTAATGAAAAACTGTTTTTT | CASSPIATNEKLFF
TRBJ2-5 | 14 | TRBV12-3/TRBV12-4 | NA | NA | TGTGCCAGCAGTTTAGCGGGTCTCGGAGAGACCCAGTACTTC | CASSLAGLGETQYF
TRBJ2-1 | 14 | TRBV7-2 | many | TRBD2 | TGTGCCAGCAGCCTAGCGGGAGTGTGGAATGAGCAGTTCTTC | CASSLAGVWNEQFF
TRBJ2-3 | 12 | TRBV15 | NA | NA | TGTGCCACCAGCGAGAGAGGGGGTACGCAGTATTTT | CATSERGGTQYF
TRBJ1-4 | 13 | TRBV4-2 | few | NA | TGTGCCAGCAGCCAAGAGTGGGGCGAAAAACTGTTTTTT | CASSQEWGEKLFF
TRBJ1-1 | 13 | TRBV9 | many | NA | TGTGCCAGCAGCGTAGAGGTTACCGGTGAAGCTTTCTTT | CASSVEVTGEAFF
TRBJ2-1 | 17 | TRBV27 | few | TRBD1 | TGTGCCAGCAGTTTATGGAACCGGGACAGGATATACAATGAGCAGTTCTTC | CASSLWNRDRIYNEQFF
TRBJ1-2 | 15 | TRBV7-2 | few | TRBD1 | TGTGCCAGCAGCTTAGACGGGACAGGGGGCTATGGCTACACCTTC | CASSLDGTGGYGYTF
TRBJ2-3 | 17 | TRBV7-9 | few | NA | TGTGCCAGCAGCTTAGTAGGGGGGAGAGGTAACACAGATACGCAGTATTTT | CASSLVGGRGNTDTQYF
TRBJ2-7 | 12 | TRBV6-2/TRBV6-3 | NA | TRBD1 | TGTGCCAGCAGTCACCCCGGGACAGAGAAGTACTTC | CASSHPGTEKYF
TRBJ2-2 | 15 | TRBV4-2 | many | TRBD1 | TGTGCCAGCAGCCAAGGTGGGACAGGCAACGGGGAGCTGTTTTTT | CASSQGGTGNGELFF
TRBJ2-3 | 13 | TRBV4-3 | few | NA | TGCGCCAGCAGCCAATTCCTAGCGTCAACGCAGTATTTT | CASSQFLASTQYF
TRBJ2-3 | 16 | TRBV4-3 | few | TRBD2 | TGCGCCAGCAGCAGGGGTAGCGGGAGCGAAACAGATACGCAGTATTTT | CASSRGSGSETDTQYF
TRBJ2-1 | 15 | TRBV20-1 | NA | NA | TGCAGTGCGTTCAGCGGAGTCGAAGGGTACAATGAGCAGTTCTTC | CSAFSGVEGYNEQFF
TRBJ2-1 | 16 | TRBV7-9 | NA | TRBD2 | TGTGCCAGCAGCCCGACTACTAGCGGGAGTAGGTATGAGCAGTTCTTC | CASSPTTSGSRYEQFF
TRBJ2-1 | 16 | TRBV6-5 | NA | NA | TGTGCCAGCAGTTACTCGAATCCCGGGGGCCTCAATGAGCAGTTCTTC | CASSYSNPGGLNEQFF